This T cell receptor beta chain is from a study of cytomegalovirus exposure and HLA in healthy donors. This clone was counted a few times. What it binds is not known. Trimming took 4 bases from V and 1 from J, leaving 8 bases between them. Germline V lookup: CDR1 MGHDK, CDR2 SYGVNS. The CDR3 totals 15 residues. Study outcomes and limitations: V segments that were indistinguishable, TRBV6-2 and TRBV6-3 among them, were omitted from analysis. A later analysis found common viral pathogens apparently linked to several of the most significant clusters.

The PCR made use of 60 Vbeta and 13 Jbeta primers. Repertoires were generated with immunoSEQ multiplex PCR, while TCRdb's copy carries only in-frame clones and drops some. The table lists about 140,000 clones, 75% to 80% of them singletons. The sequenced material came from PBMCs. The TCR was taken from a female donor in good health and CMV-seronegative. This chain uses TRBV25-1 with TRBJ2-6; TRBD2 is a possible D gene (5 bases). The CDR3 loop reads CASSGRGSGANVLTF. CDR3 nucleotides: TGTGCCAGCAGTGGACGGGGATCTGGGGCCAACGTCCTGACTTTC. The entire variable domain, with the rest obtained from reference TRBV25-1 and TRBJ2-6, is as follows: EADIYQTPRYLVIGTGKKITLECSQTMGHDKMYWYQQDPGMELHLIHYSYGVNSTEKGDLSSESTVSRIRTEHFPLTLESARPSHTSQYLCASSGRGSGANVLTFGAGSRLTVL.